One sample yielded the 15 T cell receptor beta chains listed below, sequenced in a study of cytomegalovirus exposure and HLA in healthy donors. PCR employed 60 Vbeta and 13 Jbeta primers. Repertoires were generated with immunoSEQ multiplex PCR, while TCRdb's copy carries only in-frame clones and drops some. This table holds roughly 190,000 clones, around nine tenths found once. Sequenced: PBMCs. These receptors were obtained from a woman in her late teens or twenties in good health and CMV-seronegative.

The chain employs TRBV29-1 and TRBJ2-7; possibly TRBD2 for D (7 bases). CDR1 is SQVTM, CDR2 ANQGSEA, per germline. The CDR3 loop spans 14 amino acids. The V end was cut by 5 bases, the J end by 0 bases, with 14 bases between. For the CDR3, the DNA is TGCAGCGTTTGGGGGGGCCCTCACTCCTACGAGCAGTACTTC. Residues: CSVWGGPHSYEQYF.

This chain connects TRBV14 to TRBJ2-7; D may be TRBD1 (5 bases). The germline gives CDR1 SGHDN, CDR2 FVKESK. Trimming took 0 bases from V and 3 from J, leaving 9 bases between them. The CDR3 is 14 amino acids. The CDR3 loop is CASSQEGRVYEQYF. The CDR3 DNA follows: TGTGCCAGCAGCCAAGAGGGCAGGGTCTACGAGCAGTACTTC.

CDR3 nucleotides: TGCGCCAGCAGCTACGGACAGGGGCTTGGCTACACCTTC. Amino acids: CASSYGQGLGYTF. This rearrangement joins TRBV5-1 to TRBJ1-2; 9 bases line up with TRBD1. The CDR3 covers 13 residues. Per the germline V gene, CDR1 is SGHRS and CDR2 is YFSETQ. V trimming: 3 bases; J trimming: 7 bases; junction bases outside the gene matches: 4.

This sequence joins TRBV11-2 and TRBJ2-5; 8 bases map to TRBD1. The CDR3 sequence is 16 residues long. Per the germline V gene, CDR1 is SGHAT and CDR2 is FQNNGV. The ends lost 0 bases at V and 3 bases at J; junction bases unmatched: 6. This chain's CDR3 is CASSLDRQGIKETQYF. The CDR3 DNA reads as TGTGCCAGCAGCTTAGATCGACAGGGGATTAAAGAGACCCAGTACTTC.

The chain recombines TRBV9 with TRBJ2-7; 7 bases fit TRBD1. Germline CDR1 and CDR2: SGDLS and YYNGEE. V trimming: 2 bases; J trimming: 2 bases; junction bases outside the gene matches: 4. CDR3 length equals 14 residues. CDR3 DNA sequence: TGTGCCAGCAGCGTTGACAGGGTGCCCTACGAGCAGTACTTC. Translating gives CASSVDRVPYEQYF.

This CDR3 reads CASSRRTAYTDTQYF. The CDR3 DNA sequence: TGTGCCAGCAGCCGGAGGACAGCTTACACAGATACGCAGTATTTT. The V gene is TRBV5-6, the J gene TRBJ2-3, with TRBD1 as a possible D gene (6 bases). The CDR3 has 15 amino acids. The V end lost 4 bases, the J end lost 2 bases, and 14 bases lay between the germline ends. Per the germline V gene, CDR1 is SGHDT and CDR2 is YYEEEE.

This clone was found a few times. A read error may account for a junction end that differs from germline. This chain connects TRBV7-7 to TRBJ2-5; the match to TRBD1 covers 7 bases. The CDR3 extends over 15 amino acids. CDR1 and CDR2 (germline): SSHAT, FNYEAQ (reference sequence). The CDR3 here is CASSLSKGAQETQYF. The CDR3 nucleotides read TGTGCTAGCAGCTTGAGCAAGGGGGCCCAAGAGACCCAGTACTTC. The whole variable domain, filled in from reference TRBV7-7 and TRBJ2-5, reads GAGVSQSPRYKVTKRGQDVTLRCDPISSHATLYWYQQALGQGPEFLTYFNYEAQPDKSGLPSDRFSAERPEGSISTLTIQRTEQRDSAMYRCASSLSKGAQETQYFGPGTRLLVL.

V gene TRBV15 combines with J gene TRBJ2-1; TRBD2 might be the D (5 bases). Germline CDR1 and CDR2: LNHNV and YYDKDF (reference sequence). The CDR3 is made up of 18 amino acids. The V and J ends lost 0 bases and 0 bases respectively, with 15 bases between them. The CDR3 loop is CATSRDLEAADSYNEQFF. The DNA for the CDR3 is TGTGCCACCAGCAGAGATCTAGAGGCAGCGGACTCCTACAATGAGCAGTTCTTC.

This chain connects TRBV27 to TRBJ2-3, with TRBD2 matching over 7 bases. The CDR3 totals 16 residues. Trimming at V came to 2 bases and at J to 2 bases, leaving 7 bases not matched to a gene. Germline-derived CDR1 and CDR2 are MNHEY and SMNVEV (reference sequence). The CDR3: CASSLGPGLNTDTQYF. The CDR3 DNA follows: TGTGCCAGCAGTTTAGGACCGGGACTAAACACAGATACGCAGTATTTT.

The chain joins TRBV10-3 to TRBJ2-3; D remains unclear. The CDR3 spans 16 residues. The germline V and J ends were trimmed by 4 bases and 2 bases, with 16 bases remaining between them. Germline CDR1 is ENHRY and CDR2 is SYGVKD. For the CDR3, the DNA is TGTGCCATCAGTGCATGGCAGAACCTTCTCACAGATACGCAGTATTTT. It specifies CAISAWQNLLTDTQYF.

V gene TRBV19 combines with J gene TRBJ2-1; the match to TRBD1 covers 11 bases. Germline V gene sequence: CDR1 LNHDA, CDR2 SQIVND (reference sequence). This CDR3 is built from 12 residues. The ends lost 9 bases at V and 8 bases at J; junction bases unmatched: 3. The CDR3 region has the DNA TGTGCCAGCGGGACAGGGGGTGATGAGCAGTTCTTC. Residues: CASGTGGDEQFF.

A few counts support this clone. The chain carries TRBV6-1 and TRBJ1-5; possible D gene TRBD1, 5 bases. V lost 4 bases to trimming and J lost 11 bases, with 21 bases between them. Germline CDR1 is MNHNS and CDR2 is SASEGT. The CDR3 sequence is 15 residues long. The CDR3 DNA sequence: TGTGCCAGCAGTGCGGGCAGGGCAAACTCCCGGGCCCAGCATTTT. This encodes CASSAGRANSRAQHF.

The rearrangement uses TRBV9 and TRBJ1-6; D is perhaps TRBD1 (5 bases). From germline, CDR1 is SGDLS and CDR2 YYNGEE. The CDR3 sequence is 16 residues long. V lost 0 bases to trimming and J lost 10 bases, with 17 bases between them. In nucleotides, the CDR3 is TGTGCCAGCAGCGTAGACCCTGGCGGGGCGGGCTCACCCCTCCACTTT. This translates into CASSVDPGGAGSPLHF.

J is TRBJ1-5 and V is TRBV6-5, with no clear D. Germline V gene lookup returns CDR1 MNHEY and CDR2 SVGAGI. The CDR3 contains 13 residues. The germline V and J ends were trimmed by 2 bases and 4 bases, with 6 bases remaining between them. The CDR3 coding sequence is TGTGCCAGCAGTTACGAGCGAAATCAGCCCCAGCATTTT. Amino acids: CASSYERNQPQHF.

This sequence joins TRBV7-9 and TRBJ1-1, with 7 bases identical to TRBD1. V dropped 2 bases and J dropped 5; count of bases not matched to a gene: 5. CDR1 is SEHNR and CDR2 is FQNEAQ in the germline V gene (reference sequence). The CDR3 covers 14 residues. As DNA, the CDR3 is TGTGCCAGCAGCTTAACAGGGGTGGAGACTGAAGCTTTCTTT. Its translation: CASSLTGVETEAFF.